The present entry profiles one T cell receptor beta chain with its context. Its specificity is not known. TCRdb keeps only in-frame clones here, not all; method: immunoSEQ multiplex PCR. Of 1 million to 1.3 million clones listed, approximately 80% are singletons. This CDR3 is built from 16 residues. V was pared by 7 bases and J by 5 bases, with 14 bases of the junction left unmatched. Germline CDR1 is MNHEY and CDR2 is SMNVEV (reference sequence). The donor population consisted of healthy HIV-negative adults with no recent acute infections or vaccinations. CD4+ cells underwent separation, giving CD45RA+ naive and CD45RA-negative memory subsets. The data were obtained in a study of shared clonotypes between healthy human individuals. Study findings and constraints: Estimated richness values were generally larger in naive subsets than in memory subsets. The study sampled only blood, and tissue repertoires likely differ.

The specimen was memory CD4+ T cells from PBMCs. As to subset: CD45RA-negative fraction. The genes are TRBV27 and TRBJ1-1, with 9 positions matching TRBD1. The TCR comes from a man aged 18 to 29 in good health. Some clones in this sample may be carry-over from other donors' samples. CDR3 sequence reads: CASNGGTGLAGTEAFF. The CDR3 bases are TGTGCCAGCAACGGCGGGACAGGGTTGGCGGGGACTGAAGCTTTCTTT.